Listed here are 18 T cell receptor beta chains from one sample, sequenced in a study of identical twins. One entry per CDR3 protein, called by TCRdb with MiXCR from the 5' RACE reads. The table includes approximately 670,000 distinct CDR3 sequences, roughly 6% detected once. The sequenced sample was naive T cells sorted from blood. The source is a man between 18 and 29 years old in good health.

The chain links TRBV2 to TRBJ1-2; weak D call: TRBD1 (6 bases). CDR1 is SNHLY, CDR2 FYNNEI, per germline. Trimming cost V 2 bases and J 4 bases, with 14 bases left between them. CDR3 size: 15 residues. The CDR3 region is CASSEPWDTAYGYTF. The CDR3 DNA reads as TGTGCCAGCAGTGAACCATGGGACACCGCCTATGGCTACACCTTC.

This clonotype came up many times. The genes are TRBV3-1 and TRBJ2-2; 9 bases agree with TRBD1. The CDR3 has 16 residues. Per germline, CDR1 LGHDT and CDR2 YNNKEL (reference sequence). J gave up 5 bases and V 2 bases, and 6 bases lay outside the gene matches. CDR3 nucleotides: TGTGCCAGCAGCCAATACACAGGGGGCAGGACCGGGGAGCTGTTTTTT. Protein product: CASSQYTGGRTGELFF.

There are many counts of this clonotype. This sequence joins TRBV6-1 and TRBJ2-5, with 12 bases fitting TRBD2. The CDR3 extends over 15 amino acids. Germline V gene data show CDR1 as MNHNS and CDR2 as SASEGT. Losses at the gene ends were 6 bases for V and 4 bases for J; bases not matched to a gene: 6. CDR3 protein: CASSQTSGRVETQYF. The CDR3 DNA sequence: TGTGCCAGCAGCCAGACTAGCGGGAGAGTAGAGACCCAGTACTTC.

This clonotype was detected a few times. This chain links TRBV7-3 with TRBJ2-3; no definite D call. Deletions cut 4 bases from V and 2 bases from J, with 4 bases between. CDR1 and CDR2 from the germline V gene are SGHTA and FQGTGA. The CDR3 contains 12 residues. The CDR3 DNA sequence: TGTGCCAGCAGCTCGGCCACAGATACGCAGTATTTT. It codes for CASSSATDTQYF.

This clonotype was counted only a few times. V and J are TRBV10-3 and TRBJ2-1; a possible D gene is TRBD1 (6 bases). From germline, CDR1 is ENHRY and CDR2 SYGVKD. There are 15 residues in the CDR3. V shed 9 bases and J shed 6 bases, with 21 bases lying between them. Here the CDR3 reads CAIHGTSRDTNEQFF. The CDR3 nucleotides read TGTGCCATACACGGCACCAGTCGGGACACCAATGAGCAGTTCTTC.

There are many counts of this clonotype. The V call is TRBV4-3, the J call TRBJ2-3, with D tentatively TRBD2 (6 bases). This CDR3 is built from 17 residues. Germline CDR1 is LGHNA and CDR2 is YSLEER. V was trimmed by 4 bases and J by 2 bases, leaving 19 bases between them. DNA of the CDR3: TGCGCCAGCAGCCGTTCTCCTGGGAGGACCTTCACAGATACGCAGTATTTT. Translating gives CASSRSPGRTFTDTQYF.

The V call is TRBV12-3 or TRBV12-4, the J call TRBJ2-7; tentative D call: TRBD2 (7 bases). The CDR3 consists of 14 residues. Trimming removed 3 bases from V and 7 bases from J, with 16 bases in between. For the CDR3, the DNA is TGTGCCAGCAGTTTGGGGCGGGGGCCTGGGGAGCAGTACGTC. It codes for CASSLGRGPGEQYV.

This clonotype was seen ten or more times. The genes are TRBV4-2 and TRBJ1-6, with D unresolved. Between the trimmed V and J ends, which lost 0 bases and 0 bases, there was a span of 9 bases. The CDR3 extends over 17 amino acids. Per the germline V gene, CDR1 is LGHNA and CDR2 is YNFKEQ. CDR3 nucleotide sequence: TGTGCCAGCAGCCAAGATTTGGCGAGCTCCTATAATTCACCCCTCCACTTT. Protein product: CASSQDLASSYNSPLHF.

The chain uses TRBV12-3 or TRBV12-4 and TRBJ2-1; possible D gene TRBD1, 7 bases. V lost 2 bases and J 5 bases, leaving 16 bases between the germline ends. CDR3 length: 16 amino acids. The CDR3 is CASSLRQGLPNNEQFF. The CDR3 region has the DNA TGTGCCAGCAGTTTACGACAGGGACTCCCCAACAATGAGCAGTTCTTC.

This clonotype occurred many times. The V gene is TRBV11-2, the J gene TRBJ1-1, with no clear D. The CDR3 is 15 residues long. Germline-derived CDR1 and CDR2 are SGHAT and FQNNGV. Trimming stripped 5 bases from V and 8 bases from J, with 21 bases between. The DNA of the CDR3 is TGTGCCAGCAGCGCTAGTGGGCTCAAGAGTGGCGAAGCTTTCTTT. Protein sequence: CASSASGLKSGEAFF. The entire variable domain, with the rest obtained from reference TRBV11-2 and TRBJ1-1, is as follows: EAGVAQSPRYKIIEKRQSVAFWCNPISGHATLYWYQQILGQGPKLLIQFQNNGVVDDSQLPKDRFSAERLKGVDSTLKIQPAKLEDSAVYLCASSASGLKSGEAFFGQGTRLTVV.

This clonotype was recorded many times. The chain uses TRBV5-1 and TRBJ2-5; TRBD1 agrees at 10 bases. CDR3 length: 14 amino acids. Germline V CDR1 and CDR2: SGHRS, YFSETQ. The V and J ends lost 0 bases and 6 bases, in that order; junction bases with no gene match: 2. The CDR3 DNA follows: TGCGCCAGCAGCTTGGGACAGGGGGCCCAGACCCAGTACTTC. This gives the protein CASSLGQGAQTQYF.

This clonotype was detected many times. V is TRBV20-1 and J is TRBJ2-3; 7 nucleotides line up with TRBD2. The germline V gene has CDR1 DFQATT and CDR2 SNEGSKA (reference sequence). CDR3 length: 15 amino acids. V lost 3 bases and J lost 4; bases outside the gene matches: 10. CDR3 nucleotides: TGCAGTGCTAGGGGGACTAAGGAGACCCCAGATACGCAGTATTTT. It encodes CSARGTKETPDTQYF.

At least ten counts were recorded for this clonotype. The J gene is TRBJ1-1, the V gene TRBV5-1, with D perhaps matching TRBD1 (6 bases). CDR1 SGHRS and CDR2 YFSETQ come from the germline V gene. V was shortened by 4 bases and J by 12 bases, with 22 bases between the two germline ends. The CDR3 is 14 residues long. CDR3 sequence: CASSPTDRTATTFF. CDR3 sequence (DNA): TGCGCCAGCAGCCCGACCGACAGGACCGCTACCACTTTCTTT. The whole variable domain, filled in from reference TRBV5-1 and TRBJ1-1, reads KAGVTQTPRYLIKTRGQQVTLSCSPISGHRSVSWYQQTPGQGLQFLFEYFSETQRNKGNFPGRFSGRQFSNSRSEMNVSTLELGDSALYLCASSPTDRTATTFFGQGTRLTVV.

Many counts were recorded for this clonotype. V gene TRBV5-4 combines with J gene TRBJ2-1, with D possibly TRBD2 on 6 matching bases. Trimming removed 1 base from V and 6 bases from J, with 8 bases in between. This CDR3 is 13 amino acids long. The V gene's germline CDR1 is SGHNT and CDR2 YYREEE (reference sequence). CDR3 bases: TGTGCCAGCAGCTTGTACGGGGGCAATGAGCAGTTCTTC. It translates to CASSLYGGNEQFF.

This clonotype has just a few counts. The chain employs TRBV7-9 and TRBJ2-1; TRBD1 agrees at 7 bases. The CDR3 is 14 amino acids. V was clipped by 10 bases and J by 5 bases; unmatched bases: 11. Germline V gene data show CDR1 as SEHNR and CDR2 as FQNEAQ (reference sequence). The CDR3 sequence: CATNRDSGNNEQFF. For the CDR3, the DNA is TGTGCCACCAACCGGGACAGTGGGAACAATGAGCAGTTCTTC.

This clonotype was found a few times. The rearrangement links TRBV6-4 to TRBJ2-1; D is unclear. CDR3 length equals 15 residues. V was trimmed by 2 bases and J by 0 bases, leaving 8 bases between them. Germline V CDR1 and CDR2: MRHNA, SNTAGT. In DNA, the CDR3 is TGTGCCAGCAGTGACACCCCGAGCTCCTACAATGAGCAGTTCTTC. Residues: CASSDTPSSYNEQFF.

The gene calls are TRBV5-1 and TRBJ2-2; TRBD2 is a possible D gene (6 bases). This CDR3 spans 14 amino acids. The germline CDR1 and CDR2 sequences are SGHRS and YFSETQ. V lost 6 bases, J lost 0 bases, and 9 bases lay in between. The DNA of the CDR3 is TGCGCCAGCATTAGCGGACCGAACACCGGGGAGCTGTTTTTT. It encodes CASISGPNTGELFF. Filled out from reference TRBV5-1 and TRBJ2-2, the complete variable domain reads KAGVTQTPRYLIKTRGQQVTLSCSPISGHRSVSWYQQTPGQGLQFLFEYFSETQRNKGNFPGRFSGRQFSNSRSEMNVSTLELGDSALYLCASISGPNTGELFFGEGSRLTVL.

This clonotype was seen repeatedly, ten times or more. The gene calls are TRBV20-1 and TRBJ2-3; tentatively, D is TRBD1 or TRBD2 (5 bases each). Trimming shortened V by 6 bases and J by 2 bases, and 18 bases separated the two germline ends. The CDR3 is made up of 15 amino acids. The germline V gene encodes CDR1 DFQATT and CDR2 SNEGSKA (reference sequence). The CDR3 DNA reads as TGCAGTGCCATCGTCTTAGGGGAGACCACAGATACGCAGTATTTT. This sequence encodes CSAIVLGETTDTQYF.